This entry describes one TCR beta chain. The source of the sample is a study of technical replicates of blood from a few donors. Some clones are missing from TCRdb's copy, which holds only in-frame ones; the method was immunoSEQ multiplex PCR. Here the sample spans roughly 100,000 clones, around 96% being singletons. This CDR3 region has 15 residues. Per germline, CDR1 MGHRA and CDR2 YSYEKL. Trimming took 1 base from V and 2 from J, leaving 12 bases between them. Specimen: T cells isolated from PBMCs. V gene TRBV4-1 combines with J gene TRBJ2-7; D is possibly TRBD1 (6 bases). This sequence originates from a human donor in good health. The chain's CDR3 is CASSQVGDITYEQYF. CDR3 DNA sequence: TGCGCCAGCAGCCAAGTCGGGGACATCACCTACGAGCAGTACTTC.